The 9 T cell receptor beta chains below were found in one sample sequenced in a study of Graves' ophthalmopathy and Graves' hyperthyroidism. Beta-chain TCR CDR3 regions were amplified from RNA transcripts. An opening RT-PCR round employed HTBI primers and preceded a second-round multiplex PCR. A single record per CDR3 protein comes from TCRdb applying MiXCR to the multiplex PCR reads. Among about 400,000 distinct CDR3 sequences listed, around 19% were seen once. The source material was peripheral blood. These receptors were obtained from a woman between 18 and 29 years old with Graves' ophthalmopathy.

This clonotype was seen many times. V usage is TRBV28 and J usage is TRBJ1-5; D may be TRBD1 (6 bases). Looked up from germline, CDR1 is MDHEN and CDR2 is SYDVKM. Trimming pared 7 bases from V and 0 bases from J, leaving 10 bases between. The CDR3 sequence is 14 residues long. CDR3 sequence: CASNRANSNQPQHF. The CDR3 DNA sequence: TGTGCCAGCAACAGGGCAAATAGCAATCAGCCCCAGCATTTT.

This clonotype was detected a few times. The CDR3 DNA reads as TGTGCCAGCAGTACGACAGGGGAGGCGACCGGGGAGCTGTTTTTT. This encodes CASSTTGEATGELFF. This chain links TRBV28 with TRBJ2-2; 8 positions agree with TRBD1. V lost 5 bases, J lost 5 bases, and 7 bases stayed unmatched. The length of the CDR3 is 15 residues. CDR1 is MDHEN and CDR2 is SYDVKM in the germline V gene.

Many counts were recorded for this clonotype. The chain has TRBV27 and TRBJ2-7; D is uncertain. The CDR3 is 13 residues long. V was trimmed by 0 bases and J by 0 bases, leaving 3 bases between them. Germline CDR1 is MNHEY and CDR2 is SMNVEV (reference sequence). The CDR3 DNA is TGTGCCAGCAGTTTATCCCGCTCCTACGAGCAGTACTTC. Translating it yields CASSLSRSYEQYF.

This clonotype was seen many times. The chain employs TRBV19 and TRBJ1-2; no firm D call. V dropped 6 bases and J dropped 6 bases, with 11 bases sitting between them. Germline CDR1 LNHDA, CDR2 SQIVND (reference sequence). The CDR3 runs 12 residues. CDR3 DNA sequence: TGTGCCAGTAGGAACCGGGCCCATGGCTACACCTTC. Amino acid sequence: CASRNRAHGYTF.

This clonotype came up many times. The chain carries TRBV7-8 and TRBJ2-5, with TRBD2 as a possible D gene (6 bases). Germline-derived CDR1 and CDR2 are SGHVS and FQNEAQ. The V gene lost 1 base and the J gene lost 4 bases, with 13 bases spanning the gap. The CDR3 is 15 residues long. CDR3 amino acids: CASSLDGRGPETQYF. The CDR3 DNA is TGTGCCAGCAGCTTAGATGGGCGGGGTCCAGAGACCCAGTACTTC.

This clonotype was detected only a few times. The chain recombines TRBV6-1 with TRBJ2-2; no definite D call. V shed 0 bases and J shed 0 bases, with 11 bases lying between them. Germline-derived CDR1 and CDR2 are MNHNS and SASEGT. This CDR3 has 17 amino acids. The CDR3 coding sequence is TGTGCCAGCAGTGAAGCAACCGGGTACGCGAACACCGGGGAGCTGTTTTTT. Its translation: CASSEATGYANTGELFF.

This clonotype was detected ten times or more. This chain joins TRBV19 and TRBJ1-5; the match to TRBD1 covers 8 bases. The germline V gene encodes CDR1 LNHDA and CDR2 SQIVND (reference sequence). The ends lost 3 bases at V and 7 bases at J; junction bases unmatched: 8. This CDR3 is built from 15 residues. CDR3 amino acids: CASSIRTGIKQPQHF. Here the CDR3 DNA reads TGTGCCAGTAGTATTCGGACAGGGATAAAACAGCCCCAGCATTTT.

This clonotype showed up just once. The CDR3 sequence is CASSFLGGYTF. CDR3 DNA: TGTGCCAGCAGTTTTCTGGGGGGCTACACCTTC. The chain employs TRBV12-3 or TRBV12-4 and TRBJ1-2; D unclear. The CDR3 has 11 residues. The V and J ends lost 3 bases and 8 bases respectively, with 7 bases between them.

This clonotype has only a few counts. The V and J genes are TRBV7-9 and TRBJ2-5, with a tentative D call TRBD1 (5 bases). The germline V and J ends were trimmed by 0 bases and 2 bases, with 10 bases remaining between them. The CDR3 runs 15 residues. The germline V gene has CDR1 SEHNR and CDR2 FQNEAQ (reference sequence). This CDR3 reads CASSLAGAGQETQYF. CDR3 bases: TGTGCCAGCAGCTTAGCTGGCGCAGGGCAAGAGACCCAGTACTTC.